This section outlines one TCR beta chain sequence together with its context. Its antigen is not identified. This CDR3 comprises 14 residues. V was trimmed by 2 bases and J by 0 bases, leaving 7 bases between them. Germline CDR1 and CDR2: KGHSH and LQKENI. Antigen-specific CD4+ T cells were expanded with viral peptide pools in the ViraFEST assay before sequencing. CD4+ T cells were isolated after about eleven days of culture. A PCR test confirmed that the person had SARS-CoV-2 infection between March and December 2020. A density of approximately 2.2 million PBMC per well was used; these cells were cultured with 9.5 to 10 IU/ml IL-2 and approximately 9.4 ug/ml peptides. The data derive from a study of vaccination effects on CD4 cells after COVID-19. As for the study in general: A couple of convalescent patients each provided a sample, at 16 days and at one week before vaccination.

Profiled with immunoSEQ multiplex PCR; TCRdb holds only in-frame clones, not every one. The data show 70,000 or so clones, 73% seen once. The source material was CD4+ T cells from PBMCs cultured with HIV peptides, sampled before COVID-19 vaccination. As to subset: HIV-1 Nef peptide pool negative control/reference culture. This sequence originates from a human donor who had a prior SARS-CoV-2 infection. The rearrangement links TRBV18 to TRBJ1-1; D is undetermined. In DNA, the CDR3 is TGTGCCAGCTCACCAGCGGATGTGAACACTGAAGCTTTCTTT. Residues: CASSPADVNTEAFF.